The sequence of this T cell receptor beta chain was determined in a study of TIL therapy for anti-PD-1-resistant metastatic lung cancer. Study overall: Patients had a median age of approximately 57 years (range about 35-80). Most patients had lung adenocarcinoma.

Time point defined: pre-treatment sample, taken before nivolumab and TIL therapy. Adults with stage 4 NSCLC were enrolled in a phase I trial. This was the immunoSEQ v3 assay. Libraries were sequenced to 1.5 million to 2 million read pairs (survey) or about 5-6 million (deep). Measured with immunoSEQ multiplex PCR; TCRdb has only the in-frame clones, and not every one. The sample lists nearly 60,000 clones; around 79% were seen once. The CDR3 spans 14 residues. Trimming left V 5 bases short and J 6 bases short, with 17 bases between. Germline loops: CDR1 SGHTA, CDR2 FQGTGA. The input for sequencing was blood, taken at baseline. This TCR was sampled from a person between 25 and 79 years old with non-small cell lung cancer. V and J are TRBV7-3 and TRBJ2-7; D unclear. For the CDR3, the DNA is TGTGCCAGCAGCCCTTTCACCGGGTCCCTCGAGCAGTACTTC. Encoded protein: CASSPFTGSLEQYF.